This T cell receptor (beta chain) was recovered during a study of OX40 agonist ivuxolimab in advanced cancers. Looking at the study overall: Every 2 weeks, patients got intravenous ivuxolimab at one of six dose levels (0.01-10 mg/kg). Three patients, one with hepatocellular carcinoma and two with cutaneous melanoma, achieved partial responses. Dose-escalation patients were diagnosed with hepatocellular carcinoma, melanoma, renal cell cancer or head and neck cancer.

Sequencing was performed with immunoSEQ multiplex PCR; in TCRdb, only in-frame clones are kept and a portion is missing. The data contain 70,000 to 95,000 clones, around 80% of them singletons. This TCR was recovered from an adult with an advanced solid tumor such as melanoma, head and neck, liver or kidney cancer. The sample here was CD4+ or CD8+ T cells sorted from blood, taken in a trial of the OX40 agonist ivuxolimab.

This CDR3 reads CASSQTGFSEKLFF. CDR3 coding DNA: TGCGCCAGCAGCCAGACAGGTTTCAGTGAAAAACTGTTTTTT. The V and J genes are TRBV5-1 and TRBJ1-4; D may be TRBD1 (6 bases). V dropped 4 bases and J dropped 7 bases, with 14 bases sitting between them. From germline, CDR1 is SGHRS and CDR2 YFSETQ. The CDR3 is 14 amino acids.